The T cell receptor (beta chain) described here comes from a study of CXCR3 chemokines and chemotherapy response in bladder cancer. This clonotype was seen many times. A single record per CDR3 protein comes from TCRdb applying MiXCR to the PCR reads. The sample consists of 8,000 or so distinct CDR3 sequences, roughly 12% of them appearing once. The CDR3 sequence is 16 residues long. V was pared by 6 bases and J by 5 bases, with 23 bases between. Germline V lookup: CDR1 MNHNS, CDR2 SASEGT. Sample acquisition took place from a patient whose treatment included neoadjuvant chemotherapy. The J gene is TRBJ2-7, the V gene TRBV6-1; TRBD1 might be the D (5 bases). The clonotype originates from a human donor with bladder cancer that responded to neoadjuvant chemotherapy. The DNA for the CDR3 is TGTGCCAGCAGAGACCCCGACAGAATAGGTACCCACGAGCAGTACTTC. Translation: CASRDPDRIGTHEQYF.